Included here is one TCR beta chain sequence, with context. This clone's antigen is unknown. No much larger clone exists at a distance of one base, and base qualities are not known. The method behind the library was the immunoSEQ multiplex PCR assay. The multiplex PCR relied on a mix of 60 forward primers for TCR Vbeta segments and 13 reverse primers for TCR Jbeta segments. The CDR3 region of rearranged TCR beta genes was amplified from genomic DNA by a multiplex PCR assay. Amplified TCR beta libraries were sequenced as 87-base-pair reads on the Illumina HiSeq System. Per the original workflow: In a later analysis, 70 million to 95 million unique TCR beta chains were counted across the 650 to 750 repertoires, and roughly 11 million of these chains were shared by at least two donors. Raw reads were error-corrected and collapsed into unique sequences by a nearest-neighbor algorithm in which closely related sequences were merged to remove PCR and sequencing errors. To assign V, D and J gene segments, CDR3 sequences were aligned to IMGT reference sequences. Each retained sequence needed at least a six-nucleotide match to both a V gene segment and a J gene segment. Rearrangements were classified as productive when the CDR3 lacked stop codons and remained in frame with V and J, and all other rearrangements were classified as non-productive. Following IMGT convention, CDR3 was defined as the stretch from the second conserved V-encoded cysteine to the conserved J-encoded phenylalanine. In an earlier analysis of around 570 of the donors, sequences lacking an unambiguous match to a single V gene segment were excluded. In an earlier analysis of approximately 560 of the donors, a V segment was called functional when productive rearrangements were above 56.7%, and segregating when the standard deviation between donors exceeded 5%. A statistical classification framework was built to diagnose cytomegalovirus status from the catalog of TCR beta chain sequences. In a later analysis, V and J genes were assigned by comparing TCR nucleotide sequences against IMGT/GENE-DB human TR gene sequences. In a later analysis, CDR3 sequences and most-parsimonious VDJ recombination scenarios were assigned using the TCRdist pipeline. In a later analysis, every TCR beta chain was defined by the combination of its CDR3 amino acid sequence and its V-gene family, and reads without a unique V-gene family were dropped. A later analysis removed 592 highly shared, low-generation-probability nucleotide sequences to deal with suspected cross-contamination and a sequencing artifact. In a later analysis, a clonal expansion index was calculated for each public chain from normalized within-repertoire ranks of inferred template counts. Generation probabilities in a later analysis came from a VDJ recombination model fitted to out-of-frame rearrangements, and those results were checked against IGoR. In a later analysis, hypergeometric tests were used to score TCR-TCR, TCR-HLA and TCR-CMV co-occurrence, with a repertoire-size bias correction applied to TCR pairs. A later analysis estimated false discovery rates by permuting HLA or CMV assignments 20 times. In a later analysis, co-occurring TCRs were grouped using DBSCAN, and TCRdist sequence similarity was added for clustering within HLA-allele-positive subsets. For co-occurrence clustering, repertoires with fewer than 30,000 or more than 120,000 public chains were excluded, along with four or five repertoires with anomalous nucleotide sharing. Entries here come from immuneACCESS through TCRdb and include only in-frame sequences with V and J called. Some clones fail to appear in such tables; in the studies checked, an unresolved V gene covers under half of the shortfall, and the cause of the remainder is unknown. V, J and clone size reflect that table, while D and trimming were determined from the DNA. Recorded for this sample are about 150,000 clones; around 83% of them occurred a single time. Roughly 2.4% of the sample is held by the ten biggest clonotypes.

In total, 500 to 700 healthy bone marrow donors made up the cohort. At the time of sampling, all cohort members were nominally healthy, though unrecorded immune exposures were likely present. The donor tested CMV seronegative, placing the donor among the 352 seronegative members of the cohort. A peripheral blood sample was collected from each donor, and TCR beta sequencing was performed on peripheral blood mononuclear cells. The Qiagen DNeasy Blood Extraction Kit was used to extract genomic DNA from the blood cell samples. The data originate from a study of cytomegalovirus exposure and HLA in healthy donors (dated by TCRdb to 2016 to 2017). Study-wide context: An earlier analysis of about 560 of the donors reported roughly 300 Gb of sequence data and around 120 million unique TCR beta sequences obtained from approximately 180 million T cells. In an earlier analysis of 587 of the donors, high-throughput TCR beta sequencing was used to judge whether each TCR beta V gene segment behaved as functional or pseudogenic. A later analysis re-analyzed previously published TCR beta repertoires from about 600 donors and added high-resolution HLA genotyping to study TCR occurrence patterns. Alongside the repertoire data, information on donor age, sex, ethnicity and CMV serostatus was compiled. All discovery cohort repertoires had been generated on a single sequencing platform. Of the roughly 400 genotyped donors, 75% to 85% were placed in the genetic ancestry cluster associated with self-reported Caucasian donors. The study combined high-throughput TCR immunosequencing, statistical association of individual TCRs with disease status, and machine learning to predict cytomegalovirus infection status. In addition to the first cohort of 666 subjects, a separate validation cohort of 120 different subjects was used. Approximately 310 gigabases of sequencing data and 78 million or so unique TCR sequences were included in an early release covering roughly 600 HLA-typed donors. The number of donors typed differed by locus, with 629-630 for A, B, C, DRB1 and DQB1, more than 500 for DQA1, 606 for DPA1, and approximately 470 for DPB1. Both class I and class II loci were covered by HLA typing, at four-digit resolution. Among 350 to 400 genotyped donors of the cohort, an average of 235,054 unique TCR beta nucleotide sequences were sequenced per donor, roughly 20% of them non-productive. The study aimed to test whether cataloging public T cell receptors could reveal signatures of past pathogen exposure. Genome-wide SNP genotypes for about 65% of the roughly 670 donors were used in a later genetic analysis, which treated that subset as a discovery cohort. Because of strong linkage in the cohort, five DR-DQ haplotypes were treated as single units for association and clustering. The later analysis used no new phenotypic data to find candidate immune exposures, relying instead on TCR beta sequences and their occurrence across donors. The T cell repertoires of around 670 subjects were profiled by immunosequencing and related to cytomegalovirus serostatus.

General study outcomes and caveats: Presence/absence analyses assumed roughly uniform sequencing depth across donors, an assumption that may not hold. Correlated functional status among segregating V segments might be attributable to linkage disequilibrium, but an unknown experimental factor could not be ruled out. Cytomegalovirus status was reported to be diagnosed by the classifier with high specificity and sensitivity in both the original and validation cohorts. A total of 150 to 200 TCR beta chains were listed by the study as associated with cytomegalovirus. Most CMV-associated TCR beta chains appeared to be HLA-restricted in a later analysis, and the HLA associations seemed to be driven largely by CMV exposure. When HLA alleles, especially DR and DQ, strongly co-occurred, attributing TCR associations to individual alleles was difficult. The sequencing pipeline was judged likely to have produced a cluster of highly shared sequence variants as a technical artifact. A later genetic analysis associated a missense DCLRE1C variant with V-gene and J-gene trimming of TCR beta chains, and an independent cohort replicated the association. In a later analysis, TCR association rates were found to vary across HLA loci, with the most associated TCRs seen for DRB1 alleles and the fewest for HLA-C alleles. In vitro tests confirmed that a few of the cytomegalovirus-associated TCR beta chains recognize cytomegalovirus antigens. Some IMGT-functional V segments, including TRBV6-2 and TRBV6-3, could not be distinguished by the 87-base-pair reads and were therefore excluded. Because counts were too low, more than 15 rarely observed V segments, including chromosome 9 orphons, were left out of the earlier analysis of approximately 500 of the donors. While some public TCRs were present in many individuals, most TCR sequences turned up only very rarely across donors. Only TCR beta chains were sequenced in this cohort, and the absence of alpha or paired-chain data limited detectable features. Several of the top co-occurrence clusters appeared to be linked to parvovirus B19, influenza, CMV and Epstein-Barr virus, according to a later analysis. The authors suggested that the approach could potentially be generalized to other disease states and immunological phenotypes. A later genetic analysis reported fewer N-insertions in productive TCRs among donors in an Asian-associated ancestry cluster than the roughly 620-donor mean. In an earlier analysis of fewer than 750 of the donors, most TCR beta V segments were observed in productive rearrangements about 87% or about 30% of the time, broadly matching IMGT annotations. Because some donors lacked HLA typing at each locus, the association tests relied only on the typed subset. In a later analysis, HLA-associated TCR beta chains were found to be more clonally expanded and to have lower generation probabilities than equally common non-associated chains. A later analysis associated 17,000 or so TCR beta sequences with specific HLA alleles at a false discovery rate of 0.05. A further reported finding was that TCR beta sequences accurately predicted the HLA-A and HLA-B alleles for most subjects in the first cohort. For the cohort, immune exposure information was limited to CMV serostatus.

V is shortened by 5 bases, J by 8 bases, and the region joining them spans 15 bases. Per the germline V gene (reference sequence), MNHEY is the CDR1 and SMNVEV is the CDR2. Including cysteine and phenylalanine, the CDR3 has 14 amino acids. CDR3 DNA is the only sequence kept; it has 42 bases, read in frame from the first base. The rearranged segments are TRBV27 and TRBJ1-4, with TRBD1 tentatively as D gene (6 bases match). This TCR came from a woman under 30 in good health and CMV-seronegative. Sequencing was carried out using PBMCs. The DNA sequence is TGTGCCAGCAGTCCTCGGACAGCCCGGGAAAAACTGTTTTTT. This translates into CASSPRTAREKLFF.